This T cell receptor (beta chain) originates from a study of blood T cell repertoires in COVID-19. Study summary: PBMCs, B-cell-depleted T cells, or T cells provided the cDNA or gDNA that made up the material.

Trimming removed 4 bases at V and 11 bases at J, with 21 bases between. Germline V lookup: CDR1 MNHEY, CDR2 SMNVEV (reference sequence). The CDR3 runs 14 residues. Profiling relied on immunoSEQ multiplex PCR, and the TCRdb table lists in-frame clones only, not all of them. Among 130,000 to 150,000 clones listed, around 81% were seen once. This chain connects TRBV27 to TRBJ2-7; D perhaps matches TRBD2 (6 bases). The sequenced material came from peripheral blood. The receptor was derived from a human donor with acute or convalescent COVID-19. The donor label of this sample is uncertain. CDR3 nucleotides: TGTGCCAGCAGTTCCCTGGGACTCCCACGGCCGAAGTACTTC. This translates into CASSSLGLPRPKYF.